A single sample is the source of the 9 T cell receptor beta chains below, sequenced in a study of cytomegalovirus exposure and HLA in healthy donors. 13 Jbeta primers and 60 Vbeta primers were used for the PCR. Using immunoSEQ multiplex PCR, the repertoire was profiled, and TCRdb retains in-frame clones only, with some absent. The data show around 130,000 clones, 70% to 85% seen once. Sequencing was carried out using PBMCs. These receptors were collected from a woman aged 18-30 years in good health and CMV-seropositive.

The V gene is TRBV10-3, the J gene TRBJ1-1; 7 bases map to TRBD1. Germline CDR1 ENHRY, CDR2 SYGVKD. The CDR3 contains 11 residues. V was pared by 7 bases and J by 11 bases, with 7 bases of the junction left unmatched. DNA of the CDR3: TGTGCCATCACAGGGGGTTTTGAGGCTTTCTTT. Translation: CAITGGFEAFF.

The chain combines TRBV7-3 with TRBJ1-5; no reliable D call. Germline V gives CDR1 SGHTA, CDR2 FQGTGA. V was pared by 5 bases and J by 4 bases, with 9 bases between. The CDR3 runs 13 residues. As DNA, the CDR3 is TGTGCCAGCAGCCGGACTGATAATCAGCCCCAGCATTTT. Translation: CASSRTDNQPQHF.

The rearrangement uses TRBV5-1 and TRBJ1-3, with D possibly TRBD1 on 6 matching bases. Germline CDR1 SGHRS, CDR2 YFSETQ. Trimming removed 0 bases at V and 4 bases at J, with 11 bases between. This CDR3 comprises 15 residues. The CDR3 sequence is CASSLEGGRGNTIYF. The CDR3 DNA reads as TGCGCCAGCAGCTTGGAAGGGGGTCGAGGAAACACCATATATTTT.

This chain uses TRBV25-1 with TRBJ2-3, with TRBD2 matching 13 bases. Per germline, CDR1 MGHDK and CDR2 SYGVNS. Trimming took 7 bases from V and 3 from J; bases not matched to a gene: 7. This CDR3 has 16 residues. CDR3 protein: CASMEWTSGGTDTQYF. In nucleotides, the CDR3 is TGTGCCAGCATGGAGTGGACTAGCGGGGGAACAGATACGCAGTATTTT.

The genes are TRBV27 and TRBJ1-1; TRBD1 is a possible D gene (5 bases). V lost 0 bases to trimming and J lost 5 bases, with 10 bases between them. The CDR3 sequence is 14 residues long. Germline loops: CDR1 MNHEY, CDR2 SMNVEV (reference sequence). CDR3 protein: CASSLSMGGTEAFF. CDR3 DNA: TGTGCCAGCAGTTTATCGATGGGGGGAACTGAAGCTTTCTTT.

The CDR3 spells CASSIVGAAETQYF. The CDR3 nucleotides are TGTGCCAGTAGTATAGTTGGGGCGGCAGAGACCCAGTACTTC. V and J are TRBV19 and TRBJ2-5, with a weak D call TRBD1 (5 bases). This CDR3 region has 14 residues. V was pared by 1 base and J by 4 bases, with 10 bases between. Germline assignment: CDR1 LNHDA and CDR2 SQIVND (reference sequence). The full variable domain, its missing parts supplied by reference TRBV19 and TRBJ2-5, is DGGITQSPKYLFRKEGQNVTLSCEQNLNHDAMYWYRQDPGQGLRLIYYSQIVNDFQKGDIAEGYSVSREKKESFPLTVTSAQKNPTAFYLCASSIVGAAETQYFGPGTRLLVL.

As concerns this clone: A read error may produce the germline difference seen at one junction end. The CDR3 loop is CASSSRLTDTQYF. CDR3 in DNA: TGTGCTAGCAGCTCTAGACTCACAGATACGCAGTATTTT. The chain carries TRBV7-6 and TRBJ2-3; D remains ambiguous. This CDR3 is 13 amino acids long. CDR1 and CDR2 from the germline V gene are SGHVS and FNYEAQ.

The sample holds a few counts of this clone. The CDR3: CASSLDGTKYQPQHF. DNA for the CDR3: TGTGCCAGCAGTCTAGACGGGACAAAGTATCAGCCCCAGCATTTT. The J gene is TRBJ1-5, the V gene TRBV2, with D possibly being TRBD1 (6 bases). The CDR3 length is 15 residues. Trimming left V 5 bases short and J 5 bases short, with 16 bases between. Germline CDR1 reads SNHLY; CDR2 reads FYNNEI.

This clone was observed a few times. This rearrangement joins TRBV11-2 to TRBJ1-6; 10 bases are a match to TRBD1. Per germline, CDR1 SGHAT and CDR2 FQNNGV. The CDR3 runs to 16 residues. V shed 1 base, J shed 7 bases, and the junction held 4 bases outside the gene matches. In DNA, the CDR3 is TGTGCCAGCAGCTTAGCTAGGACAGGGGGGAATTCACCCCTCCACTTT. It translates to CASSLARTGGNSPLHF.